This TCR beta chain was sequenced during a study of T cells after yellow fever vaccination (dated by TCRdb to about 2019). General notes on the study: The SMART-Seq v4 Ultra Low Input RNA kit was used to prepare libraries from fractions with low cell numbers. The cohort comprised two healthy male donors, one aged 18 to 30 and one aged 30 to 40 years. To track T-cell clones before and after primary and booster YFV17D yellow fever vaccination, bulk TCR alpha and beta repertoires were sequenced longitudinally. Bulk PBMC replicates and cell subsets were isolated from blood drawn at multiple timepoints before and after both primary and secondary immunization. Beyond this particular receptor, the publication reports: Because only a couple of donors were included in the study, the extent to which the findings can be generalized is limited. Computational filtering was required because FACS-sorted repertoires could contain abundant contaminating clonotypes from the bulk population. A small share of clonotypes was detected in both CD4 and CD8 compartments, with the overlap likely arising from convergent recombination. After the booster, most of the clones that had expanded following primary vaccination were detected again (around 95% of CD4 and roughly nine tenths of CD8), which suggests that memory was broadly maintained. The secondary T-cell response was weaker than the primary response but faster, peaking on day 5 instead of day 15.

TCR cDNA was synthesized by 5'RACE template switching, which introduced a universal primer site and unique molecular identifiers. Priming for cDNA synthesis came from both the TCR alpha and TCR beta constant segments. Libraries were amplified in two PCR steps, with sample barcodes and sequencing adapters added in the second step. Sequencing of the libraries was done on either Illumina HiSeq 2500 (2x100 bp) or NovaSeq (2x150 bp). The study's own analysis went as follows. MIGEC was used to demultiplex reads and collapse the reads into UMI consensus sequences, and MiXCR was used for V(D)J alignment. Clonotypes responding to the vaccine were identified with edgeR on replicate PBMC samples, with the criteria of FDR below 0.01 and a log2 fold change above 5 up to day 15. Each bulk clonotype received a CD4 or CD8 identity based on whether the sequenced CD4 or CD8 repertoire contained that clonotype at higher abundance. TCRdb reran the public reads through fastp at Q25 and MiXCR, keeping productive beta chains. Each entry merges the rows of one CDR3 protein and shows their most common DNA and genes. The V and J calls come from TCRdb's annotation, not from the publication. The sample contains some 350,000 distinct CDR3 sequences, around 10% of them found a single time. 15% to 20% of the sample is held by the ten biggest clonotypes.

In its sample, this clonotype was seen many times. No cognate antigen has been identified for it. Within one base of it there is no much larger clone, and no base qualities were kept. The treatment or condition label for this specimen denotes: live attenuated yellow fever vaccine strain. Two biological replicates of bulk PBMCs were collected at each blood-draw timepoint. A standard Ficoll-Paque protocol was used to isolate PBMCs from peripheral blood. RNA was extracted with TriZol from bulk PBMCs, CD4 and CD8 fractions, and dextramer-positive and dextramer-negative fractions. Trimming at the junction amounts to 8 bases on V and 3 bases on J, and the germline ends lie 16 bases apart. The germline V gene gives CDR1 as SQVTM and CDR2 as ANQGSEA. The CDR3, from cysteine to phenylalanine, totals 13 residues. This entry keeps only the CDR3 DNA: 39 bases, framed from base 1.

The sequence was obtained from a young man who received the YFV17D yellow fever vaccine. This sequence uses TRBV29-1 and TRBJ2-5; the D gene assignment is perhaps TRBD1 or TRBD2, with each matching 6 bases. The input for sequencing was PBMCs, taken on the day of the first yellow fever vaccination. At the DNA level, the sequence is TGCAGCACCCAAAGGGGGGCGGAAGAGACCCAGTACTTC. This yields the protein CSTQRGAEETQYF.